The source of this T cell receptor beta chain is a study of cytomegalovirus exposure and HLA in healthy donors. Overall study context: Clustering assigned approximately 79% of the approximately 400 genotyped donors to the Caucasian-associated ancestry cluster.

PCR involved 60 Vbeta and 13 Jbeta primers. Libraries were prepared by immunoSEQ multiplex PCR; TCRdb keeps only in-frame clonotypes and omits some of them. Among about 180,000 clones listed, almost 85% were seen once. This CDR3 is built from 16 residues. Unmatched junction bases numbered 3, after V lost 0 bases and J lost 3 bases. The germline V gene encodes CDR1 SGDLS and CDR2 YYNGEE. The chain employs TRBV9 and TRBJ2-2; 9 positions match TRBD1. Material for sequencing was PBMCs. This sequence originates from a man aged 30 to 39 in good health and CMV-seronegative. The CDR3: CASSVVGQGYTGELFF. The CDR3 bases are TGTGCCAGCAGCGTAGTGGGACAGGGATACACCGGGGAGCTGTTTTTT.